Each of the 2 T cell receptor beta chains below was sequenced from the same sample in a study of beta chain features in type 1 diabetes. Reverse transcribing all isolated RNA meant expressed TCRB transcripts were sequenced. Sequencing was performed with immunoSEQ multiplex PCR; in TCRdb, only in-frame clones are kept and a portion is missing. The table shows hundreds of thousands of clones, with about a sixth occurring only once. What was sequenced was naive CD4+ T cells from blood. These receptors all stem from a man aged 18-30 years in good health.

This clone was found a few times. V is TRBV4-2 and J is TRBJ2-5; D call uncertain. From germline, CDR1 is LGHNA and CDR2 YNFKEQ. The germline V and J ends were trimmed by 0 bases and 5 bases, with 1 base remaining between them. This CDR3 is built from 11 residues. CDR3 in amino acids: CASSQEETQYF. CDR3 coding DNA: TGTGCCAGCAGCCAAGAGGAGACCCAGTACTTC.

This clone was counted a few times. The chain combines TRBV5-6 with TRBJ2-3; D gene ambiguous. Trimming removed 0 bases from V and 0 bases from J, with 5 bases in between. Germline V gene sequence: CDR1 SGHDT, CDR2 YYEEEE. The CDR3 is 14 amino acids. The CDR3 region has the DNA TGTGCCAGCAGCTTGGGCGACAGCACAGATACGCAGTATTTT. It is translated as CASSLGDSTDTQYF.